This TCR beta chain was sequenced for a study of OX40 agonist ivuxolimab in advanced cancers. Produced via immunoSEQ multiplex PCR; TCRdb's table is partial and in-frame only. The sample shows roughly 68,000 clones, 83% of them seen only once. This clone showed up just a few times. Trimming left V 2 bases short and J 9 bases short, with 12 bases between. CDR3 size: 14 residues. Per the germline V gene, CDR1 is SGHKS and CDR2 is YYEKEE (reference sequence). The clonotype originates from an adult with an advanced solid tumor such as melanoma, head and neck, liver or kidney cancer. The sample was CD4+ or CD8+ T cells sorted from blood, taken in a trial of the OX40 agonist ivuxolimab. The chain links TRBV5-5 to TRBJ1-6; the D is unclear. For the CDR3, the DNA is TGTGCCAGCAGCTTACGGGTTTCACTTTCACCCCTCCACTTT. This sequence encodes CASSLRVSLSPLHF.